This T cell receptor (beta chain) is from a study of blood T cell repertoires in COVID-19. Study-wide context: Italy, Spain and the United States were the sources of the convalescent and acute COVID-19 samples.

Germline loops: CDR1 SGHRS, CDR2 YFSETQ. V dropped 4 bases and J dropped 2 bases, with 14 bases sitting between them. The CDR3 runs to 15 residues. Under the authors' procedure: Amplification of reference gene primers was used by the study to estimate nucleated cell counts. TCRdb's table, derived via immunoSEQ multiplex PCR, lists solely in-frame clones and lacks some. That table furnishes V, J and clone size, whereas the DNA furnished D and trimming. The sample yields roughly 130,000 clones, more than 75% seen once. This chain links TRBV5-1 with TRBJ2-3; weak D call: TRBD2 (5 bases). The source material was peripheral blood. The origin of this receptor is a man over 45 with active COVID-19. The CDR3 spells CASSPGRGPTDTQYF. In DNA form, the CDR3 reads TGCGCCAGCAGCCCGGGCCGGGGTCCCACAGATACGCAGTATTTT.